The TCR beta chain described here comes from a study of blood T cell repertoires in COVID-19. For the study at large: Material from acute and convalescent COVID-19 was sourced from the United States, Italy and Spain. The analysed material was cDNA or gDNA that came from T cells, B-cell-depleted T cells, or PBMCs.

Germline V lookup: CDR1 LNHDA, CDR2 SQIVND (reference sequence). The CDR3 contains 14 residues. Trimming removed 6 bases at V and 0 bases at J, with 9 bases between. It was during active infection that Seattle patients were enrolled and then longitudinally followed. In the study's own analysis: Nucleated cell number was recorded as an estimate derived from reference gene primer amplification. This table comes from immunoSEQ multiplex PCR, and its TCRdb copy is limited to in-frame clones, with some not included. V and J calls plus clone size are reproduced from that table; the DNA served to infer D and trimming. The sample records 95,000 to 150,000 clones, roughly four fifths being singletons.

V usage is TRBV19 and J usage is TRBJ2-1, with D perhaps matching TRBD2 (6 bases). The material sequenced was peripheral blood. The receptor comes from a man aged 25 to 40 with COVID-19, enrolled during active disease. The CDR3 reads CASRGLSSYNEQFF. In DNA, the CDR3 is TGTGCCAGTAGGGGACTTAGCTCCTACAATGAGCAGTTCTTC.